This TCR beta chain emerged from a study of blood T cell repertoires in COVID-19. Study-wide context: Researchers got acute and convalescent COVID-19 samples from the United States, Italy and Spain. PBMCs, B-cell-depleted T cells, or T cells provided the cDNA or gDNA that made up the material.

In germline, CDR1 is KGHSH, CDR2 LQKENI. The CDR3 length is 13 residues. With 2 bases clipped from V and 7 bases from J, the junction kept 5 bases outside the gene matches. The assay was immunoSEQ multiplex PCR, and TCRdb's table has in-frame clones only and misses some. The repertoire holds around 100,000 clones, with more than 70% as singletons. This TCR derives from a human donor with acute or convalescent COVID-19. The donor label of this sample is uncertain. The sample comprised peripheral blood. This sequence joins TRBV18 and TRBJ2-7; 7 bases fit TRBD2. The CDR3 DNA is TGTGCCAGCTCACCAAGTGGGGAGGGGGAGCAGTACTTC. It yields the protein CASSPSGEGEQYF.